Detailed here is one TCR beta chain. Clones were sequenced by immunoSEQ multiplex PCR, and TCRdb holds only the in-frame ones, with some missing. Here the sample spans 250,000 to 300,000 clones, nearly 90% being singletons. This sample is part of a study of blood T cell repertoires in COVID-19. The CDR3 has 13 amino acids. Trimming cost V 10 bases and J 0 bases, with 13 bases left between them. Germline CDR1 reads ENHRY; CDR2 reads SYGVKD. The sample comprised PBMCs or T cells enriched from blood (not recorded which). J is TRBJ2-7 and V is TRBV10-3; TRBD1 might be the D (5 bases). This TCR derives from an older woman who had recovered from COVID-19. CDR3 nucleotides: TGTGCCACGGAACAGGCCCTCTCCTACGAGCAGTACTTC. Its translation: CATEQALSYEQYF.